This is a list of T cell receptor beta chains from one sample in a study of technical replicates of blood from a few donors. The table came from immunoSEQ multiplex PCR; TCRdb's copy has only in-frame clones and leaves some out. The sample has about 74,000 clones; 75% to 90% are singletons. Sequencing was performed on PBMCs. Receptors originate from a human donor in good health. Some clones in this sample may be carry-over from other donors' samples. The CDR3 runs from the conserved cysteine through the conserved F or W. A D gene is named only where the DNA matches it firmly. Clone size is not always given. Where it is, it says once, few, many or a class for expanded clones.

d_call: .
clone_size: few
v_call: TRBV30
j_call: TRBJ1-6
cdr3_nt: TGTGCCTGGAATAGCGGAGATTCACCCCTCCACTTT
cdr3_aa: CAWNSGDSPLHF

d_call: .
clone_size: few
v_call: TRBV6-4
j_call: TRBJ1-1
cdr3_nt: TGTGCCAGCAGACCCCACACATTGAACACTGAAGCTTTCTTT
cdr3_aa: CASRPHTLNTEAFF

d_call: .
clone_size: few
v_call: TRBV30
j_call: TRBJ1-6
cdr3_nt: TGTGCCTGGAGCGACAGTGATTATTCACCCCTCCACTTT
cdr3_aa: CAWSDSDYSPLHF

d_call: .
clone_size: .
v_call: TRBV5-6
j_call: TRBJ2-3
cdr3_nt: TGTGCCAGCAGCTTAGCGGCAGGGGCGAGAGATACGCAGTATTTT
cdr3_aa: CASSLAAGARDTQYF

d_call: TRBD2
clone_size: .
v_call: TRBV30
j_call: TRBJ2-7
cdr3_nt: TGTGCCTGGAGTGTGACTAGCGGGGCCTACGAGCAGTACTTC
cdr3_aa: CAWSVTSGAYEQYF

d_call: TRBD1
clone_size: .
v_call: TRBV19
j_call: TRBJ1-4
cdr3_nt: TGTGCCAGTAGTGTGACAGGGAGAAATGAAAAACTGTTTTTT
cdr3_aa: CASSVTGRNEKLFF

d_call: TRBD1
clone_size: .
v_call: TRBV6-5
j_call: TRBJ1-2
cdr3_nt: TGTGCCAGCAGTTCGCCGGGACAGGGTTATGGCTACACCTTC
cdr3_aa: CASSSPGQGYGYTF

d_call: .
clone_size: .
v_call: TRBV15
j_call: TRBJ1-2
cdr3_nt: TGTGCCACCAGCAGAGGACCCGGGTATGAGCTCCTCTTC
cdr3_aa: CATSRGPGYELLF

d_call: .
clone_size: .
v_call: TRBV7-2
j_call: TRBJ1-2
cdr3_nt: TGTGCCAGCAGCTTAGGGGGTCGTGGGAGTGGCTACACCTTC
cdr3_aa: CASSLGGRGSGYTF

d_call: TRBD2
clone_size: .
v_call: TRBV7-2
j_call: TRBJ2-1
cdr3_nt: TGTGCCAGCAGCCAACCGACTAGCGGGGGGGCACAGGAGCAGTTCTTC
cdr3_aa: CASSQPTSGGAQEQFF

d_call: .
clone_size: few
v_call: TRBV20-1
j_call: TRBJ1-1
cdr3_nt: TGCAGTGCCAAGGAGGGTCTATGGGCTTTCTTT
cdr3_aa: CSAKEGLWAFF

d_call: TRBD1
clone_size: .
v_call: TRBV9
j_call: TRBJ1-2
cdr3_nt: TGTGCCAGCAGTCTAACCGGTGACAGGGACTATGGCTACACCTTC
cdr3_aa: CASSLTGDRDYGYTF

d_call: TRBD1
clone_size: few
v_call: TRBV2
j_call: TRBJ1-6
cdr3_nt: TGTGCCAGCAGCGGGGACAGGGGAATGGGCTCACCCCTCCACTTT
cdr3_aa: CASSGDRGMGSPLHF

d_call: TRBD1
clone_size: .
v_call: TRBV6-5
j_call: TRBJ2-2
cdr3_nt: TGTGCCAGCAGCCCCGGGACAGGGGAGGGCGGGGAGCTGTTTTTT
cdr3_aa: CASSPGTGEGGELFF

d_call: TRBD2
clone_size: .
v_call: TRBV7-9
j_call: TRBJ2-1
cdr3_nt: TGTGCCAGCAGCCCTTCCCCCAGCGGGGGTTCCTACAATGAGCAGTTCTTC
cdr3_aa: CASSPSPSGGSYNEQFF

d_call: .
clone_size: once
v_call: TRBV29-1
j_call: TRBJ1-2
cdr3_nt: TGCAGCGTTGAGTCCGTTAAAGGCTACACCTTC
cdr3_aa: CSVESVKGYTF

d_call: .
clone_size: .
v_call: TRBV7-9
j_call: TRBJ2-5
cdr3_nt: TGTGCCAGCAGCTTTGAGGCCGCGGGGGCGGCCCAGTACTTC
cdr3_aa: CASSFEAAGAAQYF

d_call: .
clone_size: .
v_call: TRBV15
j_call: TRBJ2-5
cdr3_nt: TGTGCCACCAGCAGAGGTGGAGGGGAGACCCAGTACTTC
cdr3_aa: CATSRGGGETQYF

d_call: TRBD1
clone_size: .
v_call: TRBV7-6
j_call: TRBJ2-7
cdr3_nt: TGTGCCAGCAGCTTAGAGGCATCAGGGGGAGAGCAGTACTTC
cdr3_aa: CASSLEASGGEQYF

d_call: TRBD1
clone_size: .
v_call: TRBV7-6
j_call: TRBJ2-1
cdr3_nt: TGTGCCAGCAGCTCAACTGGACAGGGGGCTCTCTACAATGAGCAGTTCTTC
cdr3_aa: CASSSTGQGALYNEQFF

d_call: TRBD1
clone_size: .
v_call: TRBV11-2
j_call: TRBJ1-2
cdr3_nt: TGTGCCAGCAGCTATGCTCGGACAGGGAGCTATGGCTACACCTTC
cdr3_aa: CASSYARTGSYGYTF

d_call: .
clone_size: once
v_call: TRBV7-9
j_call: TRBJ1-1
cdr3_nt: TGTGCCAGCAGCGCAACGACAGGAGAGGGGACTGAAGCTTTCTTT
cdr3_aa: CASSATTGEGTEAFF

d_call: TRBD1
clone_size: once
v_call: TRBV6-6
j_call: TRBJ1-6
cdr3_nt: TGTGCCAGCAGCCAGGACAGGAGCTCCTATAATTCACCCCTCCACTTT
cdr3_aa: CASSQDRSSYNSPLHF

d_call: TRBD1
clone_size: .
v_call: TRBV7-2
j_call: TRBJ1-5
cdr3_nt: TGTGCCAGCAGCTTAGGGGACAGGGGAAATCAGCCCCAGCATTTT
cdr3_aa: CASSLGDRGNQPQHF

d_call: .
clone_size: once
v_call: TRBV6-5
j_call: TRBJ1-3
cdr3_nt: TGTGCCAGCAGGGACAGTCTTAGCTCTGGAAACACCATATATTTT
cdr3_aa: CASRDSLSSGNTIYF

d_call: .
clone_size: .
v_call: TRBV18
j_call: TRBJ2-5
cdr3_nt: TGTGCCAGCTCACCGGAAATGACTAGTTTTTCATCGACCCAGTACTTC
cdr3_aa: CASSPEMTSFSSTQYF

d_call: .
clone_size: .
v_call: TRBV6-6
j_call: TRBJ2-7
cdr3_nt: TGTGCCAGCAGTCCCGGGGACTACGAGCAGTACTTC
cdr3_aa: CASSPGDYEQYF

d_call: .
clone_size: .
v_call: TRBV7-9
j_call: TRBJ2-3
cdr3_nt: TGTGCCAGCAGCTTAGCGGATAACGTCCCGAGGACAGATACGCAGTATTTT
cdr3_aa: CASSLADNVPRTDTQYF

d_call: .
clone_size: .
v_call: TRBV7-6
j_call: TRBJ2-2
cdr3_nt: TGTGCCAGCAGCCCCCAACAGGGAAGGTACACCGGGGAGCTGTTTTTT
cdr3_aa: CASSPQQGRYTGELFF

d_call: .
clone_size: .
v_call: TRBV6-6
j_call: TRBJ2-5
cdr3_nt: TGTGCCAGCGCGGGGACAGCGGAGACCCAGTACTTC
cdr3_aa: CASAGTAETQYF

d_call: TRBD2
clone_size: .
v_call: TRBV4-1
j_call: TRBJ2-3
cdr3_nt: TGCGCCAGCAGCTTTAGCGGGGGGGCCGAAGATACGCAGTATTTT
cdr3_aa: CASSFSGGAEDTQYF

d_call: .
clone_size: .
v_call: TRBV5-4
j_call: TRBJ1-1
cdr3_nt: TGTGCCAGCAGCTTGGTTGAGGCCAACACTGAAGCTTTCTTT
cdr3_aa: CASSLVEANTEAFF

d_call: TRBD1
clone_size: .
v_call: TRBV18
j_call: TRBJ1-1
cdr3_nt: TGTGCCAGCTCACCGGGACAGGGAAACACTGAAGCTTTCTTT
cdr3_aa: CASSPGQGNTEAFF

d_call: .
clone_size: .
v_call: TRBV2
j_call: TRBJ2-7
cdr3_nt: TGTGCCAGCAGCGGGACAACGCTGGGGCAAGAGCAGTACTTC
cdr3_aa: CASSGTTLGQEQYF

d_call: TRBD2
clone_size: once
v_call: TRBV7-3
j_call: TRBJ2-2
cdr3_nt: TGTGCCAGCAGCTCGCCGGTAGCGGGAGGGCCGGGCACCGGGGAGCTGTTTTTT
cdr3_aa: CASSSPVAGGPGTGELFF

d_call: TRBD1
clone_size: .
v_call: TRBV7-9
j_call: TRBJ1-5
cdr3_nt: TGTGCCAGCAGCTACGGGACAGTCAGTCAGCCCCAGCATTTT
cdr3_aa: CASSYGTVSQPQHF

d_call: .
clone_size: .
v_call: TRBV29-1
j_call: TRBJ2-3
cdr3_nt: TGCAGCGTCATACCGGACAACACAGATACGCAGTATTTT
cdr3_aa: CSVIPDNTDTQYF

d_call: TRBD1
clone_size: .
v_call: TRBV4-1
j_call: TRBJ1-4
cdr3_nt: TGCGCCAGCAGCCAAGCCGGGCGATACAGGGACAGGGTTGAAAAACTGTTTTTT
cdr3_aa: CASSQAGRYRDRVEKLFF

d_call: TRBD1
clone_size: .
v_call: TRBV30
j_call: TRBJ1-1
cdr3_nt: TGTGCCTGGAGTGTGGGGACAGGGCTGGGAGCTTTCTTT
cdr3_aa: CAWSVGTGLGAFF

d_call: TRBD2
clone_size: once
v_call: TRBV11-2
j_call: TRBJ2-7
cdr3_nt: TGTGCCAGCAGCTTAATGGCGGGAGCCTACGAGCAGTACTTC
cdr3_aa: CASSLMAGAYEQYF

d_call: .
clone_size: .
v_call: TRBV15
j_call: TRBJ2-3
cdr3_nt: TGTGCCACCAGCAACTATAATACGCAGTATTTT
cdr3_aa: CATSNYNTQYF

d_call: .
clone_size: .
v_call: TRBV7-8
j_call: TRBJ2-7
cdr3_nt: TGTGCCAGCGGCCAGAGGGTTACCTACGAGCAGTACTTC
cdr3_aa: CASGQRVTYEQYF

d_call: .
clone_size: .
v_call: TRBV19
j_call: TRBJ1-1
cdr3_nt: TGTGCCAGCCTAGGAACCGGCTTATTTGGGACTGAAGCTTTCTTT
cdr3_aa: CASLGTGLFGTEAFF

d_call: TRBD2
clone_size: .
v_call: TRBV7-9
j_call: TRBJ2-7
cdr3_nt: TGTGCCAGCAGCCAAGATACTAGCGGGAGTTACGAGCAGTACTTC
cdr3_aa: CASSQDTSGSYEQYF

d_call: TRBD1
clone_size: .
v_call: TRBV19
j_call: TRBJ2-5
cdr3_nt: TGTGCCAGTAGTACGGACAGGGTGGAGACCCAGTACTTC
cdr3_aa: CASSTDRVETQYF

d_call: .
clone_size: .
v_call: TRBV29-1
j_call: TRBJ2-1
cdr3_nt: TGCAGCGTTGGATTCACAGGGTACAATGAGCAGTTCTTC
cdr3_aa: CSVGFTGYNEQFF

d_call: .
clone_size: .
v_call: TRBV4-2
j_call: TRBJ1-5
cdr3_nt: TGTGCCAGCAGCCAAGAGCTGGAGGGTGGACAGCCCCAGCATTTT
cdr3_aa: CASSQELEGGQPQHF

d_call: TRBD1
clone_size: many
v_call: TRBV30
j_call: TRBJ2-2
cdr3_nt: TGTGCCTGGAGGGGACAGGGGGCAGACACCGGGGAGCTGTTTTTT
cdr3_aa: CAWRGQGADTGELFF

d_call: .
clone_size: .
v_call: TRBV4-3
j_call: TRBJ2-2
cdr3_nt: TGCGCCAGCAGCCAAGATTCGAGTTACGGGGAGCTGTTTTTT
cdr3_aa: CASSQDSSYGELFF

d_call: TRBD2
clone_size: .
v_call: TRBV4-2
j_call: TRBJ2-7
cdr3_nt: TGTGCCAGCAGCCAAGAAGGCGGGAGGGCCATCGAGCAGTACTTC
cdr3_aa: CASSQEGGRAIEQYF

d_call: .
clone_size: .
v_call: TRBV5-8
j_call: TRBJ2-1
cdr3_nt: TGTGCCAGCAGCTTGAATGAAGACGCCGAGGGTAAGCAGTTCTTC
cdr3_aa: CASSLNEDAEGKQFF

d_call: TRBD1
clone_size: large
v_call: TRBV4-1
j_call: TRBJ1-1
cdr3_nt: TGCGCCAGCAGCTTAGGGACAGGGGGTGCTGAAGCTTTCTTT
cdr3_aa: CASSLGTGGAEAFF